The subject of this entry is one T cell receptor beta chain. What it recognizes is unknown. Researchers reported that CD8 memory united CD45RO+ cells with CCR7-negative CD45RA+ TemRA cells. The data originate from a study of shared clonotypes between healthy human individuals. About the research overall: Each donor contributed plates that comprised three CD4 naive, three CD4 memory, two CD8 naive and one CD8 memory.

CDR1 is MNHEY and CDR2 is SMNVEV in the germline V gene (reference sequence). The CDR3 totals 19 residues. Trimming removed 2 bases from V and 1 base from J, with 22 bases in between. In the original processing: Sequence data from immunoSEQ were junction-only and lacked quality scores; consequently, filtering differed. The assay was immunoSEQ multiplex PCR, and TCRdb's table has in-frame clones only and misses some. V and J calls and clone size come straight from that table; D and trimming were deduced from the DNA. This sample has approximately 710,000 clones, with roughly 91% found just once. Notes on the study in general: Sorted-subset samples were not fully sequenced, rarefaction indicated.

This receptor was taken from a man younger than 35 in good health. Some clones in this sample may be carry-over from other donors' samples. Sequenced sample: memory CD8+ T cells from PBMCs. Subset here: CD45RO+ cells pooled with CCR7-negative TemRA cells. V and J are TRBV27 and TRBJ2-3; D is perhaps TRBD1 or TRBD2 (5 bases each). The CDR3 DNA follows: TGTGCCAGCAGTTTAACTCATCGGGGAACAGGCTGGGGCACAGATACGCAGTATTTT. This gives the protein CASSLTHRGTGWGTDTQYF.